The clone carrying this T cell receptor beta chain occurred a few times. Its antigen is undetermined. TCRdb itself ran the 5' RACE reads through MiXCR, one entry per CDR3 protein. The table has some 300,000 distinct CDR3 sequences, roughly 19% seen once. These data belong to a study of T-cell memory formation after mild COVID-19. Study details: In these data, TCR clusters were largely donor specific. Study conclusions and caveats: Day 37-peaking second-wave clones had unconfirmed SARS-CoV-2 specificity.

V was pared by 5 bases and J by 2 bases, with 13 bases between. The CDR3 length is 14 residues. Per the germline V gene, CDR1 is SGHVS and CDR2 is FNYEAQ. This clonotype originated in a man aged 18 to 30 who had mild COVID-19 (a few samples of this study predate the infection). Cell type and time point are not known. The chain employs TRBV7-6 and TRBJ2-7; D gene unclear. Sequenced sample: PBMCs or a T cell subset sorted from them (not recorded which). The CDR3 region is CASSPNGGPYEQYF. CDR3 nucleotide sequence: TGTGCCAGCAGCCCGAATGGTGGCCCCTACGAGCAGTACTTC. Full variable domain (outside the CDR3, taken from reference TRBV7-6 and TRBJ2-7): GAGVSQSPRYKVTKRGQDVALRCDPISGHVSLYWYRQALGQGPEFLTYFNYEAQQDKSGLPNDRFSAERPEGSISTLTIQRTEQRDSAMYRCASSPNGGPYEQYFGPGTRLTVT.